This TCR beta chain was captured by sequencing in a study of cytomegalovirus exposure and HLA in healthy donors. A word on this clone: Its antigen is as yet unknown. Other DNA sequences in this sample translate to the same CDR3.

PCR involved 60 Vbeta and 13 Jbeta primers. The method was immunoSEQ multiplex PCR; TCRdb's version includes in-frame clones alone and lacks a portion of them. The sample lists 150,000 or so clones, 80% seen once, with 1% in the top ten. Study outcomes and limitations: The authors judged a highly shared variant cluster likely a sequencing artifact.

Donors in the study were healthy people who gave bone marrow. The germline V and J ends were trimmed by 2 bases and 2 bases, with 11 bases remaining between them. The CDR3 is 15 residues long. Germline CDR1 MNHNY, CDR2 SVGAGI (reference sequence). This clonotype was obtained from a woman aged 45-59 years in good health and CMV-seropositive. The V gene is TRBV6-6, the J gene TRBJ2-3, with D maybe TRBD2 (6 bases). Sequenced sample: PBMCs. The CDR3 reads CASSYSRGSTDTQYF. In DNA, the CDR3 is TGTGCCAGCAGTTACAGCCGGGGGTCCACAGATACGCAGTATTTT.